The 3 T cell receptor beta chains below all came from one sample that was sequenced in a study of technical replicates of blood from a handful of donors. This table comes from immunoSEQ multiplex PCR, and its TCRdb copy is limited to in-frame clones, with some not included. The sample has 50,000 to 70,000 clones; roughly 95% are singletons. Sequencing was done on a sample of PBMCs. The receptors derive from a human donor in good health. Some clones in this sample may be carry-over from other donors' samples.

The genes are TRBV6-1 and TRBJ2-1, with 8 bases that match TRBD1. CDR1 is MNHNS, CDR2 SASEGT, per germline. This CDR3 region has 15 residues. V was pared by 5 bases and J by 8 bases, with 11 bases of the junction left unmatched. Here the CDR3 DNA reads TGTGCCAGCAGTCCAGGGGGCTTTGCTGTAGATGAGCAGTTCTTC. Its protein is CASSPGGFAVDEQFF.

The V gene is TRBV25-1, the J gene TRBJ1-4; weak D call: TRBD1 (6 bases). This CDR3 spans 13 amino acids. V was pared by 7 bases and J by 4 bases, with 10 bases between. Germline CDR1 is MGHDK and CDR2 is SYGVNS. CDR3 bases: TGTGCCAGCAAGGACAGCTTTAATGAAAAACTGTTTTTT. Amino acid sequence: CASKDSFNEKLFF.

The CDR3 sequence is CASSPLAGGRDTQYF. CDR3 sequence (DNA): TGTGCCAGCAGCCCCCTAGCGGGAGGTAGAGATACGCAGTATTTT. V is TRBV7-3 and J is TRBJ2-3, with 11 bases lining up with TRBD2. The V and J ends lost 5 bases and 5 bases, in that order; junction bases with no gene match: 6. The CDR3 contains 15 residues. Germline V gene data show CDR1 as SGHTA and CDR2 as FQGTGA.